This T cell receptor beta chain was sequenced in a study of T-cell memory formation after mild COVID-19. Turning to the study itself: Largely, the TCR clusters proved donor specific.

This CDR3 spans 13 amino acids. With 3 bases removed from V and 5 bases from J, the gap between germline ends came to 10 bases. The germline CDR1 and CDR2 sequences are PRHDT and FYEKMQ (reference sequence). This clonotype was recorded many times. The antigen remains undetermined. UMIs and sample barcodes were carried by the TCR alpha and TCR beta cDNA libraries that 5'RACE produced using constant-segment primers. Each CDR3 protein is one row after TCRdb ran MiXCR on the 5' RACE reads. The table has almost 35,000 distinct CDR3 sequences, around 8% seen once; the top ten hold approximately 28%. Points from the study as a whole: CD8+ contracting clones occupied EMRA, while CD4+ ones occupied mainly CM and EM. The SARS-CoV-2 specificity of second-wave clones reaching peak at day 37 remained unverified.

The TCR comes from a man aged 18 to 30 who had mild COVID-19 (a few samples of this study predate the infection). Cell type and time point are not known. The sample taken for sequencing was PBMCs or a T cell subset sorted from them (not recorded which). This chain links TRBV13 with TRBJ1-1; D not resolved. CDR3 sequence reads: CASSFVGRTEAFF. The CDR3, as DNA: TGTGCCAGCAGCTTCGTAGGAAGGACTGAAGCTTTCTTT. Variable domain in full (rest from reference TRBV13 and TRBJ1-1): AAGVIQSPRHLIKEKRETATLKCYPIPRHDTVYWYQQGPGQDPQFLISFYEKMQSDKGSIPDRFSAQQFSDYHSELNMSSLELGDSALYFCASSFVGRTEAFFGQGTRLTVV.